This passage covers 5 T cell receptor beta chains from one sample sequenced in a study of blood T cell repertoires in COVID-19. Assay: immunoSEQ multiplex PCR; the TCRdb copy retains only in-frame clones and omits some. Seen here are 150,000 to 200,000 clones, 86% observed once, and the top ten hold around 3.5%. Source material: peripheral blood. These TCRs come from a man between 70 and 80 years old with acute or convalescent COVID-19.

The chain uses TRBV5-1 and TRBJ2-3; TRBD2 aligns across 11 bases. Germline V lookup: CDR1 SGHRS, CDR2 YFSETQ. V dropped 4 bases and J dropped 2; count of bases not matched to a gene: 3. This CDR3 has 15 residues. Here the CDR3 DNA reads TGCGCCAGCAGCCCTAGCGGGGGGACCACAGATACGCAGTATTTT. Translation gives CASSPSGGTTDTQYF.

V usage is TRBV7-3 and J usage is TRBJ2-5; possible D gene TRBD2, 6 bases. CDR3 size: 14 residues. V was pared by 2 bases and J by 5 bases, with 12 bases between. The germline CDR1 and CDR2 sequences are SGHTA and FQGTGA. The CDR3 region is CASSLSTGGETQYF. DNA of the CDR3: TGTGCCAGCAGCTTATCTACCGGAGGGGAGACCCAGTACTTC.

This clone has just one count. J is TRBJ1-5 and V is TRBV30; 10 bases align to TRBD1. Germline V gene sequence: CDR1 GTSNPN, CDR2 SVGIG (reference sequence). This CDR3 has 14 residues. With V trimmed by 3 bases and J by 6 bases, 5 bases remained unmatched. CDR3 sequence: CAWSPGQGSQPQHF. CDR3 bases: TGTGCCTGGAGCCCGGGACAGGGGAGTCAGCCCCAGCATTTT.

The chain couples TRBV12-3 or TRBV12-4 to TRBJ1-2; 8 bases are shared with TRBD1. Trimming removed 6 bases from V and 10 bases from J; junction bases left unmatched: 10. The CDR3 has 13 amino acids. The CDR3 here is CASRGQDNGFYTF. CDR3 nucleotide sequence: TGTGCCAGCAGGGGACAGGACAATGGTTTCTACACCTTC.

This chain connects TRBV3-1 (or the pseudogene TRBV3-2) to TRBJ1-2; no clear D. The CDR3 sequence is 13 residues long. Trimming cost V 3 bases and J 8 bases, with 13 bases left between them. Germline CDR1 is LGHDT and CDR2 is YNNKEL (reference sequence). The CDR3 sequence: CASSHELRWGYTF. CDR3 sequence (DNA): TGTGCCAGCAGCCACGAACTTCGGTGGGGCTACACCTTC.